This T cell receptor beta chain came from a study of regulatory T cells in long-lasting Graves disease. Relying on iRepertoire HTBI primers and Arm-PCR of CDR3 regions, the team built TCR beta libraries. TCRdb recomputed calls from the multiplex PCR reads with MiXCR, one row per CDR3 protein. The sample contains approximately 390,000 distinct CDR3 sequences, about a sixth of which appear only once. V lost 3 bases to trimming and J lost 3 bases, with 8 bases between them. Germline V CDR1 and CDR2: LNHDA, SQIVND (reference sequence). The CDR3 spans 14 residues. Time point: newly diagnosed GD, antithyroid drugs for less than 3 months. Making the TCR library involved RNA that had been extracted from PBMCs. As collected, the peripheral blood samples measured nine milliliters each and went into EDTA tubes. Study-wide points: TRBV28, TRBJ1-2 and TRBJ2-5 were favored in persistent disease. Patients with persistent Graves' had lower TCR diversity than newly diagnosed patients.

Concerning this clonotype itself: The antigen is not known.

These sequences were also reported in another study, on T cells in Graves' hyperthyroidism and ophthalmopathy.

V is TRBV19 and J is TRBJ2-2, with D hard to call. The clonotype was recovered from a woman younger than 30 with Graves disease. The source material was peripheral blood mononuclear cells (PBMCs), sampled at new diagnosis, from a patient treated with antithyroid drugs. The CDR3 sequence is CASSMQSYTGELFF. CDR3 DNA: TGTGCCAGTAGTATGCAGAGCTACACCGGGGAGCTGTTTTTT.